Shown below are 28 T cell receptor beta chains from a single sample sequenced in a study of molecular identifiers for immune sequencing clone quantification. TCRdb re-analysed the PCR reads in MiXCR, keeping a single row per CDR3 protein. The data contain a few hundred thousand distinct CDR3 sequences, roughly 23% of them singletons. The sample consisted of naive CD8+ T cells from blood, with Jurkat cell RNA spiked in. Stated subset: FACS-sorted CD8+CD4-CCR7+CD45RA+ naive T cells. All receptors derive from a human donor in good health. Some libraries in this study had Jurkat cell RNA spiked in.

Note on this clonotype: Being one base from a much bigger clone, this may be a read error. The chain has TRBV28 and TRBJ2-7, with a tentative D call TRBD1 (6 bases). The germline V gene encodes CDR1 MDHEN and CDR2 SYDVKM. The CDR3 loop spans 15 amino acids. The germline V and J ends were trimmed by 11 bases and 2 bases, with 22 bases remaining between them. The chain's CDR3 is CAGTTGRTEAYEQYF. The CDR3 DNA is TGTGCCGGCACCACCGGAAGGACAGAAGCCTACGAGCAGTACTTC. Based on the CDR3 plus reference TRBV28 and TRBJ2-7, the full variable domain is DVKVTQSSRYLVKRTGEKVFLECVQDMDHENMFWYRQDPGLGLRLIYFSYDVKMKEKGDIPEGYSVSREKKERFSLILESASTNQTSMYLCAGTTGRTEAYEQYFGPGTRLTVT.

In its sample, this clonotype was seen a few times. The CDR3 region is CASTGQGASFGNQPQHF. Written as DNA, the CDR3 is TGTGCCAGCACCGGACAGGGGGCGAGTTTTGGCAATCAGCCCCAGCATTTT. The rearrangement joins TRBV6-1 to TRBJ1-5, with TRBD1 matching over 11 bases. The V gene end was trimmed by 7 bases and the J gene end by 2 bases; junction bases not matched to a gene: 10. CDR1 and CDR2 from the germline V gene are MNHNS and SASEGT. This CDR3 has 17 amino acids.

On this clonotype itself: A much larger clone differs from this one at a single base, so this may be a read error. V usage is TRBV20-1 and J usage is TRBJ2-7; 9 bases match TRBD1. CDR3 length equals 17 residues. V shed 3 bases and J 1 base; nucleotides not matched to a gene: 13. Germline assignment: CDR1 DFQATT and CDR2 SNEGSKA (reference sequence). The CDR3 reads CSARDRDRAVTSYEQYF. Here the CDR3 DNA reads TGCAGTGCTAGGGACCGGGACAGGGCAGTTACGTCCTACGAGCAGTACTTC.

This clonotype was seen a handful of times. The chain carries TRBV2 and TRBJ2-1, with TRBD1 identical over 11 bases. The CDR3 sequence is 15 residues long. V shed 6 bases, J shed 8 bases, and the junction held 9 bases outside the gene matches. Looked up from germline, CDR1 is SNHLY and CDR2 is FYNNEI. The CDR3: CASSPGTGGLDEQFF. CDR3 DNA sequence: TGTGCCAGCAGCCCAGGGACAGGGGGTTTGGATGAGCAGTTCTTC.

CDR3 bases: TGTGCCAGTAGTATCCGGGACAGGGTCACCGGGGAGCTGTTTTTT. Protein: CASSIRDRVTGELFF. The chain uses TRBV19 and TRBJ2-2; 9 nucleotides align to TRBD1. V lost 3 bases to trimming and J lost 4 bases; unmatched junction nucleotides: 3. The CDR3 is 15 amino acids. Germline V lookup: CDR1 LNHDA, CDR2 SQIVND (reference sequence).

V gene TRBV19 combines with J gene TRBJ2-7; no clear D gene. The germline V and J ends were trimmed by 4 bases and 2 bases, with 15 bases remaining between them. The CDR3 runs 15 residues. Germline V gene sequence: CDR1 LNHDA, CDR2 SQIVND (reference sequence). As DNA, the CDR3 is TGTGCCAGTAGTACCCCCGATGATAACGCCTACGAGCAGTACTTC. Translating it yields CASSTPDDNAYEQYF.

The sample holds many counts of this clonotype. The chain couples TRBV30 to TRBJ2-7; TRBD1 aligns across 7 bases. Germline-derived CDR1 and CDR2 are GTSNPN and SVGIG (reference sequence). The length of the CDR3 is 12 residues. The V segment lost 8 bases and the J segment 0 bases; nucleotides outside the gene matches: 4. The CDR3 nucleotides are TGTGCCGGACGGGACAGCTCCTACGAGCAGTACTTC. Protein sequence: CAGRDSSYEQYF.

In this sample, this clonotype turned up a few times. The CDR3 DNA sequence: TGTGCCAGCAGCCAAGGACTAGCGGGAGAGGGAATCTCCTACAATGAGCAGTTCTTC. Its translation: CASSQGLAGEGISYNEQFF. The chain joins TRBV14 to TRBJ2-1; 12 nucleotides agree with TRBD2. V trimming: 1 base; J trimming: 0 bases; junction bases outside the gene matches: 7. Germline values: CDR1 SGHDN, CDR2 FVKESK. This CDR3 spans 19 amino acids.

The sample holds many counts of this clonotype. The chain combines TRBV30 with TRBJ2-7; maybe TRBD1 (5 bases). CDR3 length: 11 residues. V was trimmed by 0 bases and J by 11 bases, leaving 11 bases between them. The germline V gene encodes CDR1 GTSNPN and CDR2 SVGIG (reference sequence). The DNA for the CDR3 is TGTGCCTGGAGTGTAGGTGCAGGGAAGTACTTC. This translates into CAWSVGAGKYF.

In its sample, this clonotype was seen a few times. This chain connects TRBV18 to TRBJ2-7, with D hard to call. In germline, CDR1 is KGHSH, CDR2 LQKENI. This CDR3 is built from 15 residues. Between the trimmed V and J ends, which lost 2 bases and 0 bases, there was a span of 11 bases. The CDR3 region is CASSPSPESSYEQYF. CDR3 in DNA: TGTGCCAGCTCACCATCGCCTGAGTCCTCCTACGAGCAGTACTTC.

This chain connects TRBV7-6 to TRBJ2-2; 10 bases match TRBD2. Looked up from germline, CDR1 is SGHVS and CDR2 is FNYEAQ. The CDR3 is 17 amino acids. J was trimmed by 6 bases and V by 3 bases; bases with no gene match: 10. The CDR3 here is CASSLGLAGVSAGELFF. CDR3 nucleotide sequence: TGTGCCAGCAGCTTGGGTCTAGCGGGAGTTAGCGCCGGGGAGCTGTTTTTT. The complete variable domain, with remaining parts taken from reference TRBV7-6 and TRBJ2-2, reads GAGVSQSPRYKVTKRGQDVALRCDPISGHVSLYWYRQALGQGPEFLTYFNYEAQQDKSGLPNDRFSAERPEGSISTLTIQRTEQRDSAMYRCASSLGLAGVSAGELFFGEGSRLTVL.

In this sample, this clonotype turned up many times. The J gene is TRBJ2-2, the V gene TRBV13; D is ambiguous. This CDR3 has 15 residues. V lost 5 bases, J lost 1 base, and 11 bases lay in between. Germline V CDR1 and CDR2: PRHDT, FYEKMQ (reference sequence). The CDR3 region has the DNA TGTGCCAGCAGCCCGGGTGGGCTGAACACCGGGGAGCTGTTTTTT. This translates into CASSPGGLNTGELFF.

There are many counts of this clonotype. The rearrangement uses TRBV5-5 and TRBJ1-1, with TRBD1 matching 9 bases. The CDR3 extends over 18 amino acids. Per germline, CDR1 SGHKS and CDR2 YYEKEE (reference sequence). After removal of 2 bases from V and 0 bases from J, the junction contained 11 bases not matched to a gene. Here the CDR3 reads CASSLARTGEGMNTEAFF. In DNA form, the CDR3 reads TGTGCCAGCAGCTTAGCTAGGACAGGGGAAGGAATGAACACTGAAGCTTTCTTT.

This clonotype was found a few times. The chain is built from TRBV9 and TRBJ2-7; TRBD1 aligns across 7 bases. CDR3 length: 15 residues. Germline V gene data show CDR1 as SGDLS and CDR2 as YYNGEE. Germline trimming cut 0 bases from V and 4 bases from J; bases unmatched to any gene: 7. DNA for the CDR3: TGTGCCAGCAGCGTAGACTCGGGACAGACTTACGAGCAGTACTTC. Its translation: CASSVDSGQTYEQYF. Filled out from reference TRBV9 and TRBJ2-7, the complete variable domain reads DSGVTQTPKHLITATGQRVTLRCSPRSGDLSVYWYQQSLDQGLQFLIQYYNGEERAKGNILERFSAQQFPDLHSELNLSSLELGDSALYFCASSVDSGQTYEQYFGPGTRLTVT.

The CDR3 spells CASSVPSSMNTEAFF. CDR3 DNA sequence: TGTGCCAGCAGCGTACCCAGTAGCATGAACACTGAAGCTTTCTTT. The gene calls are TRBV9 and TRBJ1-1, with no clear D. V was trimmed by 1 base and J by 0 bases, leaving 10 bases between them. CDR3 length equals 15 residues. Germline V gives CDR1 SGDLS, CDR2 YYNGEE.

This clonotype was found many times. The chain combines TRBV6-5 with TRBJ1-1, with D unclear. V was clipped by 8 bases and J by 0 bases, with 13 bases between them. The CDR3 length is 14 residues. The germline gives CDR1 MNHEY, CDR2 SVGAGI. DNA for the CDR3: TGTGCCAGCTTTTCGGGGAGCATGAACACTGAAGCTTTCTTT. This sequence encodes CASFSGSMNTEAFF.

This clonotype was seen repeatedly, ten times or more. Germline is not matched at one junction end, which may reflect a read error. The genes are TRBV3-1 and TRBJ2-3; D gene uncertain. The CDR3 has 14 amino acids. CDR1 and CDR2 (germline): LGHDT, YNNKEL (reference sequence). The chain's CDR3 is CASSQGGSTDTQYF. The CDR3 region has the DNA TGCGCCAGCAGCCAAGGCGGATCCACAGATACGCAGTATTTT.

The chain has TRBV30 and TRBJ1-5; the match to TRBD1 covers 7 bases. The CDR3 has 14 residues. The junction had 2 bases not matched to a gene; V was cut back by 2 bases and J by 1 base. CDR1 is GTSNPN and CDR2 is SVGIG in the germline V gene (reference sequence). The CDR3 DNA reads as TGTGCCTGGAGTCCGGGACAGAGCAATCAGCCCCAGCATTTT. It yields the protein CAWSPGQSNQPQHF.

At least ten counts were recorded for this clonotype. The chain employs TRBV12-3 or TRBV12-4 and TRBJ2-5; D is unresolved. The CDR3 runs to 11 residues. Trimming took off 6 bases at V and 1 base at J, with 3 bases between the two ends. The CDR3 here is CASRTQETQYF. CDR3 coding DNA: TGTGCCAGCAGGACCCAAGAGACCCAGTACTTC.

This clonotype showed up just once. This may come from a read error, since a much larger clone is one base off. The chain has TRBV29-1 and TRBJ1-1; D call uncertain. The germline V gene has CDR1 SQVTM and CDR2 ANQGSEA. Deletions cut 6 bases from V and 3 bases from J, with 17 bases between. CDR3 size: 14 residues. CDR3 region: CSVMDPSVDTEAFF. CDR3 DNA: TGCAGCGTCATGGACCCGAGCGTTGACACTGAAGCTTTCTTT.

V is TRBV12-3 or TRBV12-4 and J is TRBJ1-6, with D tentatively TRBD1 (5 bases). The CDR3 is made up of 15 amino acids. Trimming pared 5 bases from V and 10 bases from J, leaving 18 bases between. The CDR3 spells CASSTSRRGESPLHF. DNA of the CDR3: TGTGCCAGCAGTACCAGCCGGCGGGGCGAGTCACCCCTCCACTTT.

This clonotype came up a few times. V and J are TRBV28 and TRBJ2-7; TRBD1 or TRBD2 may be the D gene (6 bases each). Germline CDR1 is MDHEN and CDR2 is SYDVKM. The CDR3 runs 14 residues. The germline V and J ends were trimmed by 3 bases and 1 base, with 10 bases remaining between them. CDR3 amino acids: CASSFAGHSYEQYF. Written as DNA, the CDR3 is TGTGCCAGCAGTTTTGCGGGACATTCCTACGAGCAGTACTTC.

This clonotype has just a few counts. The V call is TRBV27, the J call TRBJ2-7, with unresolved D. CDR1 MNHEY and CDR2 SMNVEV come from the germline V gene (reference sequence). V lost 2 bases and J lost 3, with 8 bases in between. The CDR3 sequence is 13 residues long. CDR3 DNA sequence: TGTGCCAGCAGTTTAGGACCAGACTACGAGCAGTACTTC. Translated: CASSLGPDYEQYF.

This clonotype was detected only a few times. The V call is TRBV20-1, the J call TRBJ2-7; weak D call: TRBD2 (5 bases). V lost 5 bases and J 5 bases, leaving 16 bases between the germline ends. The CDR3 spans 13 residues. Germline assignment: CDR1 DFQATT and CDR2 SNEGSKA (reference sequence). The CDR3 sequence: CSAPSSPGNEQYF. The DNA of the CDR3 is TGCAGTGCTCCCTCTTCCCCGGGGAACGAGCAGTACTTC.

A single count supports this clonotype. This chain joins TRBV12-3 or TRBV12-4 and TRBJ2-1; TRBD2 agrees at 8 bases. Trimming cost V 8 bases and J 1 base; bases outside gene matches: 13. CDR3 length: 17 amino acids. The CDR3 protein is CASGTPSRGGSYNEQFF. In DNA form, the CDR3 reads TGTGCCAGCGGTACCCCCTCCCGGGGGGGGTCCTACAATGAGCAGTTCTTC.

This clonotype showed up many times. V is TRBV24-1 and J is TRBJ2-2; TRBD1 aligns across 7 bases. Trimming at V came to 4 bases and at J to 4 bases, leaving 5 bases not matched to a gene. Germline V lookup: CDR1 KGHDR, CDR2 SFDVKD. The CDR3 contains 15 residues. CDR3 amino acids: CATSDSQGTTGELFF. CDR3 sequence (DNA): TGTGCCACCAGTGACTCACAGGGGACCACCGGGGAGCTGTTTTTT.

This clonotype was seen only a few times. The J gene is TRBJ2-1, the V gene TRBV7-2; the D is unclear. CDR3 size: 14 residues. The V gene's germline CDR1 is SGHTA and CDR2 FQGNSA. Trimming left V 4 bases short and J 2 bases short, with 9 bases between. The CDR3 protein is CASSWARAYNEQFF. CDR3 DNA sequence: TGTGCCAGCAGCTGGGCTAGGGCCTACAATGAGCAGTTCTTC.

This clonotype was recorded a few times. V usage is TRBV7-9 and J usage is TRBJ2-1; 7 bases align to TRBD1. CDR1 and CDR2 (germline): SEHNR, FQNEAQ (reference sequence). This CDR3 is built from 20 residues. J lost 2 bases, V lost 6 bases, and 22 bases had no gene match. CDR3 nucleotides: TGTGCCAGCAGTTTCCCCCTTATACAATGGACAGGCGAGACCTACAATGAGCAGTTCTTC. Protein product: CASSFPLIQWTGETYNEQFF. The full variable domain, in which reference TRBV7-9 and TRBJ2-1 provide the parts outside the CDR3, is DTGVSQNPRHKITKRGQNVTFRCDPISEHNRLYWYRQTLGQGPEFLTYFQNEAQLEKSRLLSDRFSAERPKGSFSTLEIQRTEQGDSAMYLCASSFPLIQWTGETYNEQFFGPGTRLTVL.